The clone carrying this T cell receptor beta chain came up many times. Germline CDR1 is LGHDT and CDR2 is YNNKEL (reference sequence). CDR3 length: 15 residues. V lost 2 bases and J lost 8, with 18 bases in between. The data derive from a study of early T cells in non-severe SARS-CoV-2 infection. Turning to the study itself: Sequenced bulk RNA came from whole blood that was unsorted, and chains were unpaired.

One entry per CDR3 protein, called by TCRdb with MiXCR from the 5' RACE reads. Found here are 75,000 to 80,000 distinct CDR3 sequences, about 16% of them singletons; the top ten hold roughly 2.7%. Sequencing input: whole blood. The genes are TRBV3-1 and TRBJ1-2; perhaps TRBD1 as D (6 bases). This receptor was identified in an adult who was a healthcare worker with PCR-confirmed SARS-CoV-2 infection or an uninfected control (not recorded which). In DNA form, the CDR3 reads TGTGCCAGCAGCCAAAGCGGTCAGGGGAAGAAGGGCTACACCTTC. It specifies CASSQSGQGKKGYTF.